A single sample gave rise to the 6 T cell receptor beta chains below, sequenced in a study of shared clonotypes between healthy human individuals (TCRdb year 2020). CD8 naive samples were obtained by positive selection for CCR7 among CD45RO-negative cells, yielding a CD45RA+CCR7+ population from which TemRA cells were excluded. Receptor amplification or capture employed the immunoSEQ multiplex PCR assay. TCRdb carries this immuneACCESS record with in-frame sequences only. Its versions omit some clonotypes, under half of them owing to an unresolved V gene in the studies checked, with the rest unexplained. This sample lists 660,000 or so clones; about 96% were detected once. 0.095% to 0.13% of the sample is held by the ten biggest clonotypes. The material sequenced was naive CD8+ T cells sorted from blood. The label giving this sample's cell subset or site can be read as: CD45RA+CCR7+. Receptors originate from a woman in her twenties or thirties in good health.

V and J are TRBV27 and TRBJ2-5, with no clear D. The V and J ends lost 2 bases and 0 bases respectively, with 1 base between them. The CDR3 is 12 amino acids. The germline V gene encodes CDR1 MNHEY and CDR2 SMNVEV (reference sequence). CDR3: CASSLDQETQYF. DNA of the CDR3: TGTGCCAGCAGTTTAGACCAAGAGACCCAGTACTTC.

The table lists this clone with a count of one. The chain has TRBV6-1 and TRBJ1-5; tentative D call: TRBD1 (6 bases). The CDR3 has 15 residues. Per germline, CDR1 MNHNS and CDR2 SASEGT. The V and J ends lost 6 bases and 5 bases respectively, with 17 bases between them. The CDR3 coding sequence is TGTGCCAGCAGGGGGGTCAGGGGAGGTCATCAGCCCCAGCATTTT. It is translated as CASRGVRGGHQPQHF.

The chain is built from TRBV27 and TRBJ2-1; no clear D. The germline V gene has CDR1 MNHEY and CDR2 SMNVEV (reference sequence). This CDR3 is built from 16 residues. Trimming left V 2 bases short and J 0 bases short, with 11 bases between. CDR3 in amino acids: CASSLNTVPSYNEQFF. CDR3 DNA sequence: TGTGCCAGCAGTTTAAATACAGTCCCCTCCTACAATGAGCAGTTCTTC.

The CDR3 loop reads CASSFTGTGPEGQYF. The CDR3 DNA is TGTGCCAGCAGTTTTACCGGGACAGGACCGGAGGGGCAGTACTTC. The chain uses TRBV6-5 and TRBJ2-5; 8 bases match TRBD1. Germline V gene lookup returns CDR1 MNHEY and CDR2 SVGAGI. The CDR3 covers 15 residues. V shed 4 bases, J shed 11 bases, and the junction held 15 bases outside the gene matches.

The V call is TRBV10-1, the J call TRBJ2-2; D not certain. The CDR3 sequence is 11 residues long. CDR1 WNHNN and CDR2 SYGVQD come from the germline V gene (reference sequence). Trimming stripped 5 bases from V and 5 bases from J, with 3 bases between. In DNA form, the CDR3 reads TGCGCCAGCAGTAGGACCGGGGAGCTGTTTTTT. This gives the protein CASSRTGELFF.

The CDR3 coding sequence is TGTGCCAGCAGTTTATCTAGTAGCGGGAACTCCTACGAGCAGTACTTC. This codes for CASSLSSSGNSYEQYF. The chain employs TRBV27 and TRBJ2-7; 8 nucleotides line up with TRBD2. The germline gives CDR1 MNHEY, CDR2 SMNVEV (reference sequence). V lost 0 bases, J lost 0 bases, and 4 bases stayed unmatched. The CDR3 contains 16 residues.